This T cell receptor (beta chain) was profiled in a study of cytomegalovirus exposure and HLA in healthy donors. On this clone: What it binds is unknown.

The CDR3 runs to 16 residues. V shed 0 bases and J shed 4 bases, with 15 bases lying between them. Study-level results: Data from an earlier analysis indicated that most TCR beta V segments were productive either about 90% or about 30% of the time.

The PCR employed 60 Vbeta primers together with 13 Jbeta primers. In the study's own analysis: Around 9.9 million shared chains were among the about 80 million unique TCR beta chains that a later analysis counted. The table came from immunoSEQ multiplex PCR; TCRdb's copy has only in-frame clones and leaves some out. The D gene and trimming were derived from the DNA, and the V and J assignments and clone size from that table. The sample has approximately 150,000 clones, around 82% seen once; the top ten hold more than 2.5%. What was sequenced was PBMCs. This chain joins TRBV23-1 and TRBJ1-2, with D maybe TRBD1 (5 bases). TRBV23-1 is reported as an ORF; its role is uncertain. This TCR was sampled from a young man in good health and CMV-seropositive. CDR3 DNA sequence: TGCGCCAGCAGTCAATCGAGTCCTAGGGGTGGCTATGGCTACACCTTC. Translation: CASSQSSPRGGYGYTF.